This is a list of T cell receptor beta chains from one sample in a study of T cell changes during pregnancy in multiple sclerosis. Sequencing was performed with immunoSEQ multiplex PCR; in TCRdb, only in-frame clones are kept and a portion is missing. The sample holds under 70,000 clones; about 90% are singletons and the top ten take approximately 0.8%. Sequenced here: CD4+ T cells from peripheral blood mononuclear cells, sampled in the first trimester of pregnancy. These TCRs come from a female donor with multiple sclerosis, enrolled in a pregnancy study. CDR3s include the opening cysteine and the closing phenylalanine or tryptophan. Fields, in order: V gene, CDR3 protein.

>TRBV9
CASSVGQGALANYGYTF
>TRBV9
CASSVVRGGVNEQFF
>TRBV18
CASSPTGGTEAFF
>TRBV5-1
CASSLVGRGGRRGRSDTQYF
>TRBV7-3
CASSLTAGTGVYNEQFF
>TRBV27
CASSQTGDYGYTF
>TRBV5-6
CASSLDRGTEAFF
>TRBV7-6
CASSPYGGGELFF
>TRBV7-2
CASSSYITGTGGYNEQFF
>TRBV4-3
CASSQTSTGLSTDTQYF
>TRBV4-1
CASSQASVETQYF
>TRBV5-4
CASSLEPLNTEAFF
>TRBV25-1
CASSGQGSGYTF
>TRBV9
CASSLSTGGGQETQYF
>TRBV5-6
CASSWRGAGELFF
>TRBV7-2
CASSFTSGGVPYEQYF
>TRBV2
CASSRTGVGDTQYF
>TRBV11-3
CASSPRGNTEAFF
>TRBV4-3
CASSQDPGPSYNEQFF
>TRBV29-1
CSVVGGLDSPLHF
>TRBV6-5
CASGYLPGQPQHF
>TRBV4-3
CASSQAVLSETQYF
>TRBV15
CATSSPGQGAFYGYTF
>TRBV27
CASTKGVGAYNEQFF
>TRBV14
CASSQARIVGYGYTF
>TRBV5-4
CASSLLSGLADTQYF
>TRBV6-5
CASSPPPGNTEAFF
>TRBV5-1
CASSGDRRDYGYTF
>TRBV11-3
CASTSGDRGSHEQFF
>TRBV14
CASSRLTGAGSPLHF
>TRBV9
CASSDSANYGYTF
>TRBV25-1
CASSGVGADTQYF
>TRBV5-1
CASSLQGGSDTQYF
>TRBV6-6
CASGGVPTDTQYF
>TRBV18
CASSYGQAGELFF
>TRBV5-1
CASSLDQGKNTIYF
>TRBV7-9
CASSLGSGVNTEAFF
>TRBV5-6
CASSLFPMVGEKLFF
>TRBV19
CASSRNGVEQFF
>TRBV5-4
CASSLSQRNTEAFF
>TRBV7-3
CASSLTGSGGAMQYF
>TRBV7-2
CASSLRTGITGELFF
>TRBV12-1
CASSLSKITGKRTEAFF
>TRBV5-5
CASSTMAGGLREQYF
>TRBV7-2
CASSLGGERGQPQHF
>TRBV10-3
CAIRRQVGEDTQYF
>TRBV6-5
CASRDTKLLRYTF
>TRBV9
CASSAPLAGGDNEQFF
>TRBV5-6
CASSLAADRGGNTQYF
>TRBV7-2
CATQPGQGNSGANVLTF
>TRBV30
CAGGTGGNQPQHF
>TRBV13
CASSSRTSGGGETQYF
>TRBV5-4
CASTRQGGVTEAFF
>TRBV7-9
CASTERTYRDFYGYTF